What follows is one T cell receptor (beta chain) and its context. What it recognizes is unknown. Researchers made TCR beta libraries via UMI-labeled 5' RACE. TCRdb re-called the 5' RACE reads and gives one entry per CDR3 protein, without DNA. Recorded here are 7,900 or so distinct CDR3 sequences; the top ten clones represent 20% to 25%. The CDR3 has 11 residues. Germline CDR1 and CDR2: KGHDR and SFDVKD. The study used negative magnetic separation to enrich total CD8+ T cells. The RNA's source was duplicate vials of around 150,000 sorted CD8+ T cells per subset. The sample belongs to a study of human CD8 memory T cell subsets. The study, taken as a whole, reports: Unlike effector memory cells, stem-like memory and precursor exhausted T cells displayed similarly high diversity. Stem-like memory and precursor exhausted T cell repertoires had very little in common with each other.

The rearrangement uses TRBV24-1 and TRBJ2-1. Sequenced: CD8+ T cells from PBMCs. The receptor was derived from a human donor in good health. The CDR3 loop is CATSGDNEQFF.